This T cell receptor beta chain appears in the sequencing data of a study of shared clonotypes between healthy human individuals. The germline V gene has CDR1 LGHNA and CDR2 YNFKEQ. Deletions cut 2 bases from V and 5 bases from J, with 10 bases between. The CDR3 sequence is 14 residues long. An assay was performed, and its level was deep. Sequencing used immunoSEQ multiplex PCR; TCRdb keeps in-frame clones, though not all of them. The sample holds about 2.5 million clones; roughly 90% are singletons and the top ten take around 0.4%. This clone has only one observation. This TCR was recovered from a man aged 18-30 years in good health. Some clones in this sample may be carry-over from other donors' samples. The sample comprised naive CD4+ T cells from PBMCs. Subset given: CD45RA+ positively selected. V is TRBV4-2 and J is TRBJ2-1; maybe TRBD1 (6 bases). The CDR3 loop is CASSQTPGDNEQFF. CDR3 bases: TGTGCCAGCAGCCAAACCCCAGGGGACAATGAGCAGTTCTTC.